This T cell receptor (beta chain) was found in a study of cytomegalovirus exposure and HLA in healthy donors. Study outcomes and limitations: High sensitivity and specificity were reportedly achieved when the classifier diagnosed cytomegalovirus status.

Comment on this clone: Its antigen remains unidentified.

PCR amplification relied on 60 Vbeta primers (plus 13 Jbeta primers). Only in-frame clones appear in the TCRdb table, and some are missing; sequencing was by immunoSEQ multiplex PCR. The table has about 160,000 clones, around 75% seen once; the top ten hold approximately 3.7%. The sequence was collected from a human donor in good health. The sequencing input was PBMCs.

The CDR3 reads CAGRGEGREKLFF. The CDR3 nucleotides are TGTGCCGGTCGTGGAGAAGGTCGGGAAAAACTGTTTTTT. The genes are TRBV6-1 and TRBJ1-4; unclear D gene. The CDR3 covers 13 residues. V lost 11 bases, J lost 8 bases, and 18 bases lay in between. Germline loops: CDR1 MNHNS, CDR2 SASEGT.